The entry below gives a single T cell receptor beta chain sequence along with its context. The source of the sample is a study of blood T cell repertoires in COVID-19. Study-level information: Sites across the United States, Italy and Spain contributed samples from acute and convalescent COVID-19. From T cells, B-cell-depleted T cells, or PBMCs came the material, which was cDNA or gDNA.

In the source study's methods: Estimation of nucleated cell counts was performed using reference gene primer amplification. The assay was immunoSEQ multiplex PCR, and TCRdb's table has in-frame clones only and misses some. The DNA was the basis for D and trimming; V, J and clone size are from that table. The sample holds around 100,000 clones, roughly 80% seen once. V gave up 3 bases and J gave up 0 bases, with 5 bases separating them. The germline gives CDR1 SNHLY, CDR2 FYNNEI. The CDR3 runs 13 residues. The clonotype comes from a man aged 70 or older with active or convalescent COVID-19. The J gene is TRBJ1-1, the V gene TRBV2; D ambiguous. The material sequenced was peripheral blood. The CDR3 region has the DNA TGTGCCAGCAGTGATAATCTGAACACTGAAGCTTTCTTT. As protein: CASSDNLNTEAFF.